A selection of T cell receptor beta chains follows, all from one sample in a study of cytomegalovirus exposure and HLA in healthy donors. Only in-frame clones appear in the TCRdb table, and some are missing; sequencing was by immunoSEQ multiplex PCR. The sample contains more than 200,000 clones, around 79% of which appear only once. Sequenced: PBMCs. The source is a girl aged 2-10 years in good health and CMV-seronegative. Each CDR3 is given with its conserved first and last residue. Each record gives: D gene, clone size, J gene, V gene, CDR3 protein, CDR3 DNA. The D gene is left open where the match is weak. Where a row states a size, it is once, few, many or the class of an expanded clone; other rows omit it.

>TRBD1|.|TRBJ2-1|TRBV29-1
CSVRRGQGNEQFF
TGCAGCGTCCGACGTGGACAGGGCAATGAGCAGTTCTTC
>TRBD2|.|TRBJ2-1|TRBV2
CASRGLAGEYNEQFF
TGTGCCAGCAGGGGACTAGCGGGAGAATACAATGAGCAGTTCTTC
>.|.|TRBJ1-2|TRBV5-5
CASSLDAPIYGYTF
TGTGCCAGCAGCTTGGACGCGCCGATCTATGGCTACACCTTC
>.|.|TRBJ2-1|TRBV14
CASSQEYSSYNEQFF
TGTGCCAGCAGCCAAGAATACTCTTCCTACAATGAGCAGTTCTTC
>TRBD1|.|TRBJ1-2|TRBV6-1
CASARARQGRGYTF
TGTGCCAGCGCTCGGGCCCGACAGGGGCGAGGCTACACCTTC
>.|.|TRBJ1-1|TRBV5-4
CASSLQGSTEAFF
TGTGCCAGCAGCTTACAGGGTTCCACTGAAGCTTTCTTT
>TRBD2|.|TRBJ2-5|TRBV27
CASSPTLAGPKETQYF
TGTGCCAGCAGTCCTACCCTAGCGGGACCGAAAGAGACCCAGTACTTC
>TRBD2|.|TRBJ2-3|TRBV10-3
CAISDASGNPDTQYF
TGTGCCATCAGTGACGCTAGCGGGAACCCAGATACGCAGTATTTT
>.|.|TRBJ1-1|TRBV5-4
CASSLGSLNTEAFF
TGTGCCAGCAGCTTGGGCAGTCTGAACACTGAAGCTTTCTTT
>.|once|TRBJ1-3|TRBV13
CASSRKGNTIYF
TGTGCCAGCAGCCGTAAAGGAAACACCATATATTTT
>TRBD2|.|TRBJ2-3|TRBV5-1
CASSLGSSGGADTQYF
TGCGCCAGCAGCTTGGGTTCGAGCGGGGGGGCAGATACGCAGTATTTT
>TRBD2|.|TRBJ2-3|TRBV30
CAWSFGLAGLSGDTQYF
TGTGCCTGGAGTTTCGGACTAGCGGGACTATCCGGGGATACGCAGTATTTT
>.|once|TRBJ2-6|TRBV2
CAPSTGGGNNVLTF
TGTGCCCCTTCTACAGGCGGAGGGAACAACGTCCTGACTTTC
>.|.|TRBJ2-7|TRBV30
CACRPSGSYEQYF
TGTGCCTGCCGCCCGTCCGGCTCCTACGAGCAGTACTTC